Sequencing of this T cell receptor (beta chain) was carried out in a study of T cells in Graves' hyperthyroidism and ophthalmopathy. Deletions cut 8 bases from V and 8 bases from J, with 13 bases between. The CDR3 is made up of 12 amino acids. TCR beta CDR3 regions were amplified from RNA transcripts. The TCR CDR3 first-round RT-PCR relied on the HTBI primer set. MiXCR, run by TCRdb on the multiplex PCR reads, gives a single entry per CDR3 protein. The sample lists under 350,000 distinct CDR3 sequences; roughly 20% were seen once. The rearrangement joins TRBV12-3 or TRBV12-4 to TRBJ2-1; a weak D match, TRBD2 (7 bases). Sequencing was performed on blood. The clonotype was recovered from a woman between 45 and 65 years old with Graves' hyperthyroidism. The chain's CDR3 is CASGLGGHEQFF. The CDR3 nucleotides read TGTGCCAGCGGGCTCGGGGGGCATGAGCAGTTCTTC.